The sequence of this T cell receptor beta chain was determined in a study of CD8+CD57+ T cells in acquired aplastic anemia. Study summary: The DNA of sorted CD4+ and CD8+ cells averaged approximately 3.3 ug. On average, healthy donors gave about 10.8 million reads for CD4+ cells.

CDR1 and CDR2 (germline): DFQATT, SNEGSKA (reference sequence). V was shortened by 6 bases and J by 4 bases, with 21 bases between the two germline ends. The CDR3 covers 15 residues. Study-level points and caveats: Patients and controls shared 25 to 35 CD8+ CDR3 sequences, highly expressed in patients.

Investigators profiled TCR beta VDJ and CDR3 from genomic DNA template. TCRdb re-derived calls from the reads in MiXCR, one entry per CDR3 protein. The profile covers 90,000 to 120,000 distinct CDR3 sequences, with around half appearing a single time and around a third taken by the ten largest. Remarks on this clonotype: What it recognizes is unknown.

The material sequenced was sorted CD4+, CD8+, or CD8+CD57+ T cells (not recorded which) from PBMCs. V is TRBV20-1 and J is TRBJ2-5; D could derive from TRBD1 or TRBD2 (5 bases each). The clonotype was recovered from a human donor in good health, serving as a control. The CDR3 bases are TGCAGTGCAAACCCACGGTCCGGGACCTTAGAGACCCAGTACTTC. Translating it yields CSANPRSGTLETQYF.